In this sample, the clone carrying this TCR beta chain turned up many times. At the time of active disease, bone marrow was collected from every patient. CDR3 length: 12 residues. Germline CDR1 MNHNS, CDR2 SASEGT. Between the trimmed V and J ends, which lost 8 bases and 6 bases, there was a span of 11 bases. This record belongs to a study of read filtering for tumor transcriptome and immune sequencing. Whole-study context: By R-ISS, stages I, II and III held 8, 16 and 7 patients.

From roughly 390 ng of RNA, a library with molecular barcoded alpha/delta and beta/gamma adaptors was made. TCRdb reprocessed the reads via MiXCR and lists one record per CDR3 protein. This sample yields about 14,000 distinct CDR3 sequences, of which just over 20% are seen a single time; around 80% belongs to the top ten. Material for sequencing was a population of CD138-negative cells sorted from bone marrow. V is TRBV6-1 and J is TRBJ2-1; D is perhaps TRBD1 (6 bases). This sequence was found in a donor at least 40 years old with multiple myeloma. DNA of the CDR3: TGTGCCAGCCGGGACACCTTCAATGAGCAGTTCTTC. Its translation is CASRDTFNEQFF.